Reported below is one T cell receptor beta chain. Its antigen is still unknown. This specimen belongs to a study of T cell responses to AZD1222 COVID-19 vaccine. Profiled with immunoSEQ multiplex PCR; TCRdb holds only in-frame clones, not every one. Of more than 95,000 clones detected, approximately 90% appear once; the ten largest clones hold over 8.5%. Study conclusions and caveats: Following two doses of AZD1222, Spike-specific TCR breadth and depth rose. Females made up more of the donors, who were largely white British, and clonal diversity may have come out too low. At baseline, seropositivity was found in only a handful of AZD1222 recipients.

The germline V gene encodes CDR1 LGHDT and CDR2 YNNKEL (reference sequence). The CDR3 consists of 16 residues. Losses at the gene ends were 5 bases for V and 4 bases for J; bases not matched to a gene: 7. The chain carries TRBV3-1 (or the pseudogene TRBV3-2) and TRBJ2-1; TRBD2 aligns across 11 bases. The sequence derives from an adult in good health. The sequenced sample was peripheral blood, obtained on day 0 of MenACWY control vaccination. The CDR3 is CASSSPGLAEYNEQFF. The CDR3 region has the DNA TGTGCCAGCAGCTCGCCGGGACTAGCGGAATACAATGAGCAGTTCTTC.